This T cell receptor beta chain was recorded in a study of shared clonotypes between healthy human individuals. The CDR3 sequence is 15 residues long. Trimming shortened V by 2 bases and J by 6 bases, and 16 bases separated the two germline ends. CDR1 and CDR2 from the germline V gene are MNHEY and SMNVEV (reference sequence). Genomic DNA of every subset was divided equally among multiple immunoSEQ plates. Generated by immunoSEQ multiplex PCR, the TCRdb table keeps only in-frame clones and is missing some. Of 230,000 or so clones listed, approximately 65% are singletons. The sequence derives from a man younger than 45 in good health. The chain carries TRBV27 and TRBJ1-2, with D perhaps TRBD1 (5 bases). The material sequenced was memory CD4+ T cells sorted from blood. Subset of the sample: CD45RA-negative fraction. As DNA, the CDR3 is TGTGCCAGCAGTTTAATCCCAGGGTTTTCGAATGGCTACACCTTC. This encodes CASSLIPGFSNGYTF.